This is a list of T cell receptor beta chains from one sample in a study of graft-versus-host responses after intestinal transplantation. Measured with immunoSEQ multiplex PCR; TCRdb has only the in-frame clones, and not every one. Here the sample spans approximately 97,000 clones, about 90% being singletons. What these receptors recognize is not known. Sequencing was performed on unstimulated CD8+ T cells sorted from spleen or lymph node cells, taken before transplant. The receptor source for this set is a human donor who was the organ donor for an intestinal transplant. The CDR3 runs from the conserved cysteine through the conserved F or W. Each record gives: clone size, V gene, D gene, J gene, CDR3 DNA, CDR3 protein. The D gene is left open where the match is weak. Clone size, where shown, is once, few, many, or a class for clones that have expanded.

once	TRBV5-5	.	TRBJ2-3	TGTGCCAGCAGCCCTATACAATCTAATCTGGGCCTGGGTTTT	CASSPIQSNLGLGF
once	TRBV2	TRBD1	TRBJ2-7	TGTGCCAGCAGTGAACCGGACAGGGTTGGCTACGAGCAGTACTTC	CASSEPDRVGYEQYF
.	TRBV27	TRBD1	TRBJ2-7	TGTGCCAGCAGCCGACAGGGCTACGAGCAGTACTTC	CASSRQGYEQYF
.	TRBV15	TRBD1	TRBJ2-5	TGTGCCACCAGCAGAGCGGGCAGGGGGTACCAAGAGACCCAGTACTTC	CATSRAGRGYQETQYF
.	TRBV5-5	.	TRBJ2-7	TGTGCCAGCAGCCCGGCGCTAGCAGATTACGAGCAGTACTTC	CASSPALADYEQYF
.	TRBV9	TRBD2	TRBJ2-5	TGTGCCGGCAGCGTAATGGTCGGCGCGGGAGAGCAAGAGACCCAGTACTTC	CAGSVMVGAGEQETQYF
.	TRBV7-3	TRBD2	TRBJ2-2	TGTGCCAGCAGCTTAACTAGCGGGAGCGCGGAGCTGTTTTTT	CASSLTSGSAELFF
.	TRBV4-1	TRBD1	TRBJ2-7	TGCGCCAGCAGCCAAGCCTCAACAGGGGGCTACGAGCAGTACTTC	CASSQASTGGYEQYF
.	TRBV5-5	.	TRBJ2-6	TGTGCCAGCAGTTTTTGGGGTGGGGCCCCTGGGGCCAACGTCCTGACTTTC	CASSFWGGAPGANVLTF
.	TRBV6-5	.	TRBJ2-1	TGTGCCAGCAGTTACGGTACTGGCAATGAGCAGTTCTTC	CASSYGTGNEQFF
.	TRBV9	.	TRBJ2-7	TGTGCCAGCAGCGTAAGAGGGGGAGAGGGCGAGCAGTACTTC	CASSVRGGEGEQYF
.	TRBV7-9	.	TRBJ1-2	TGTGCCGAGGCCCAAGAATATGGCTACACCTTC	CAEAQEYGYTF
.	TRBV7-9	.	TRBJ1-3	TGTGCCAGCAGCTTCCGCTTCAACTGGTCTGGAAACACCATATATTTT	CASSFRFNWSGNTIYF
.	TRBV29-1	TRBD2	TRBJ2-7	TGCAGCGTTTTCCCCACCGGGGTAGCGGGAGACTCCTACGAGCAGTACTTC	CSVFPTGVAGDSYEQYF
.	TRBV19	TRBD1	TRBJ1-1	TGTGCCAGTAGTATATCCGGGACAGGGCGGCCTGAAGCTTTCTTT	CASSISGTGRPEAFF
few	TRBV2	.	TRBJ1-1	TGTGCCAGCAGTGAATACGGACAGACCAGGTGGGGATCCACTGAAGCTTTCTTT	CASSEYGQTRWGSTEAFF
.	TRBV5-6	.	TRBJ1-5	TGTGCCAGCAGCACAGGTCGGCAGCCCCAACATTTT	CASSTGRQPQHF
.	TRBV7-8	.	TRBJ1-5	TGTGCCAGCAGCTTAGCGCTCCGAGGACAGCCCCAGCATTTT	CASSLALRGQPQHF
.	TRBV30	TRBD1	TRBJ1-2	TGTGCCTGGAGTGTCAGGGGGCATGGCTACACCTTC	CAWSVRGHGYTF
.	TRBV9	TRBD1	TRBJ1-1	TGTGCCAGCAGCGTAACAGGGGGCGCCACTGAAGCTTTCTTT	CASSVTGGATEAFF
.	TRBV19	TRBD1	TRBJ1-1	TGTGCCAGTAATCACAGGGGGATGAACACTGAAGCTTTCTTT	CASNHRGMNTEAFF
.	TRBV13	TRBD2	TRBJ2-1	TGTGCCAGCAGCTCCCGTCGAGCGGGATTCGGTAGCTCCTACAATGAGCAGTTCTTC	CASSSRRAGFGSSYNEQFF
.	TRBV5-1	.	TRBJ1-2	TGCGCCAGCAGCAACACTCGGGTTGCGGACTATGGCTACACCTTC	CASSNTRVADYGYTF
.	TRBV5-4	TRBD2	TRBJ2-1	TGTGCCAGCAGCTCCGGGACTAGCGGGACTGAGCAGTTCTTC	CASSSGTSGTEQFF
.	TRBV7-3	TRBD1	TRBJ2-1	TGTGCCAGCAGCTTAAGACCGGGGACAGGGTTCGGGAATGAGCAGTTCTTC	CASSLRPGTGFGNEQFF
.	TRBV21-1	.	TRBJ2-5	TGTGCCAGCAGCAAAGGGTCGGCTAGCGGACACTCACAAGAGACCCAGTACTTC	CASSKGSASGHSQETQYF
.	TRBV4-1	.	TRBJ2-1	TGCGCCAGCAGCCAAGACGATACTCGGTATGAGCAGTTCTTC	CASSQDDTRYEQFF
.	TRBV9	.	TRBJ1-2	TGTGCCAGCAGCGTAGAAGGGGGTAGATATGGCTACACCTTC	CASSVEGGRYGYTF
.	TRBV20-1	TRBD1	TRBJ2-7	TGCAGTGCTTGGACAGGGGGTGAGCAGTACTTC	CSAWTGGEQYF
.	TRBV27	TRBD1	TRBJ1-2	TGTGCCAGCAGTTTATTTGAGGGGGCTGCTGGCTACACCTTC	CASSLFEGAAGYTF
.	TRBV7-9	TRBD1	TRBJ1-2	TGTGCCAGCACCACTTCAGGGGGTGGCTACACCTTC	CASTTSGGGYTF
.	TRBV27	.	TRBJ2-7	TGTGCCAGCAGTATCGCAGGTTACGAGCAGTACTTC	CASSIAGYEQYF
.	TRBV10-1	.	TRBJ2-5	TGCGCCAGCAGTGAACCCGAGAAAGAGACCCAGTACTTC	CASSEPEKETQYF
few	TRBV5-5	TRBD1	TRBJ2-7	TGTGCCAGCAGCTTCAGGGACAGGTATACCTACGAGCAGTACTTC	CASSFRDRYTYEQYF
.	TRBV11-3	TRBD1	TRBJ2-7	TGTGCCAGCAGCACTCGGGACAGGGCAGCGTACGAGCAGTACTTC	CASSTRDRAAYEQYF
.	TRBV5-6	TRBD2	TRBJ2-5	TGTGCCAGCAGCTGGGGACTAGCGGGGGGGTACCAAGAGACCCAGTACTTC	CASSWGLAGGYQETQYF